This is a list of T cell receptor beta chains from one sample in a study of blood T cell repertoires in COVID-19. Generated by immunoSEQ multiplex PCR, the TCRdb table keeps only in-frame clones and is missing some. Here the sample spans 200,000 to 300,000 clones, just under 85% being singletons. Sequencing input: peripheral blood. Receptor source: a woman older than 75 with acute or convalescent COVID-19. Both conserved end residues are part of each CDR3. D genes are given only for firm matches. Not every row has a clone size; where given, it reads once, few, many or a size class.

clone_size,d_call,j_call,v_call,cdr3_aa,cdr3_nt
-,-,TRBJ1-3,TRBV11-2,CASSLVAGGSGNTIYF,TGTGCCAGCAGCTTAGTGGCAGGAGGCTCTGGAAACACCATATATTTT
once,TRBD2,TRBJ2-5,TRBV18,CASSSGLAGDQTQYF,TGTGCCAGCTCGTCCGGACTAGCGGGGGATCAGACCCAGTACTTC
-,TRBD1,TRBJ1-1,TRBV7-8,CASRTGDGRTEAFF,TGTGCCAGCCGGACAGGGGACGGGAGGACTGAAGCTTTCTTT
once,TRBD1,TRBJ2-5,TRBV19,CASSIDGQATETQYF,TGTGCCAGTAGTATAGACGGACAGGCGACGGAGACCCAGTACTTC
few,-,TRBJ2-7,TRBV12-5,CASRRGDEQYF,TGTGCTAGTCGGCGGGGCGACGAGCAGTACTTC
few,-,TRBJ1-4,TRBV28,CASSPSGATNEKLFF,TGTGCCAGCAGTCCTTCGGGTGCAACTAATGAAAAACTGTTTTTT
-,-,TRBJ2-1,TRBV19,CASSLRGGDNEQFF,TGTGCCAGTAGTCTCCGCGGAGGGGACAATGAGCAGTTCTTC
-,TRBD1,TRBJ1-6,TRBV5-1,CASSSGQYNSPLHF,TGCGCCAGCAGCTCGGGACAGTATAATTCACCCCTCCACTTT
-,TRBD1,TRBJ2-6,TRBV4-1,CASSQAWGTGYSGANVLTF,TGCGCCAGCAGCCAAGCCTGGGGGACAGGATATTCTGGGGCCAACGTCCTGACTTTC
once,-,TRBJ2-1,TRBV5-1,CASSLVASADLGEQFF,TGCGCCAGCAGCTTGGTTGCTAGCGCGGATCTTGGTGAGCAGTTCTTC
-,-,TRBJ2-6,TRBV27,CASSTGTLGANVLTF,TGTGCCAGCAGTACCGGGACTCTCGGGGCCAACGTCCTGACTTTC
once,-,TRBJ1-2,TRBV12-3/TRBV12-4,CASSFRQINTF,TGTGCCAGCAGTTTCAGGCAAATTAACACCTTC
-,TRBD2,TRBJ2-7,TRBV11-2,CASSSVSGGGTYEQYF,TGTGCCAGCAGCTCAGTGAGTGGCGGGGGTACCTACGAGCAGTACTTC
-,-,TRBJ2-7,TRBV18,CASSRTDSAYEQYF,TGTGCCAGCTCACGAACGGACAGTGCCTACGAGCAGTACTTC
-,TRBD2,TRBJ2-5,TRBV27,CASRLLAGGETQYF,TGTGCCAGCAGATTACTAGCGGGGGGGGAGACCCAGTACTTC
-,-,TRBJ2-1,TRBV7-2,CASSLGSFNNEQFF,TGTGCCAGCAGCTTAGGTAGCTTCAACAATGAGCAGTTCTTC
-,TRBD1,TRBJ2-3,TRBV27,CASRGTGTDTQYF,TGTGCCAGCAGGGGGACAGGCACAGATACGCAGTATTTT
few,-,TRBJ2-6,TRBV2,CASTGPGANVLTF,TGTGCCAGCACAGGGCCTGGGGCCAACGTCCTGACTTTC
-,TRBD1,TRBJ2-3,TRBV5-1,CASSFNPTGRGTDTQYF,TGCGCCAGCAGCTTTAACCCGACAGGGCGAGGGACAGATACGCAGTATTTT
once,-,TRBJ1-5,TRBV12-3/TRBV12-4,CASSLGRNQPQHF,TGTGCCAGCAGTTTGGGCAGAAATCAGCCCCAGCATTTT
once,TRBD2,TRBJ2-1,TRBV5-1,CASSLATGGLSNEQFF,TGCGCCAGCAGCTTGGCGACGGGGGGGCTCTCCAATGAGCAGTTCTTC
-,TRBD1,TRBJ1-2,TRBV28,CASSSPGTGGDGYTF,TGTGCCAGCAGTTCCCCGGGGACAGGGGGCGATGGCTACACCTTC
-,-,TRBJ1-6,TRBV28,CATERLDSPLHF,TGTGCCACCGAGCGGTTGGATTCACCCCTCCACTTT
-,TRBD2,TRBJ2-2,TRBV5-5,CASSLVAGAAGELFF,TGTGCCAGCAGCTTGGTAGCGGGGGCGGCCGGGGAGCTGTTTTTT
-,TRBD1,TRBJ2-2,TRBV28,CASRLDRGFTGELFF,TGTGCCAGCAGGCTAGACAGGGGGTTCACCGGGGAGCTGTTTTTT
-,TRBD1,TRBJ1-5,TRBV6-5,CASMSTGGNQPQHF,TGTGCCAGCATGTCGACAGGGGGAAATCAGCCCCAGCATTTT
-,-,TRBJ2-7,TRBV5-5,CASSFASSYEQYF,TGTGCCAGCAGCTTCGCTAGCTCCTACGAGCAGTACTTC
-,TRBD1,TRBJ2-7,TRBV5-5,CASRDRLSYEQYF,TGTGCCAGCAGGGACAGGCTCTCCTACGAGCAGTACTTC
-,-,TRBJ1-6,TRBV30,CAWTGQGSPLHF,TGTGCCTGGACAGGTCAAGGCTCACCCCTCCACTTT
-,TRBD2,TRBJ2-5,TRBV12-5,CASGLGTSGGAETQYF,TGTGCTAGTGGTTTGGGGACTAGCGGGGGAGCGGAGACCCAGTACTTC
many,-,TRBJ1-5,TRBV7-2,CASSGGGFYQPQHF,TGTGCCAGCAGCGGGGGAGGTTTCTATCAGCCCCAGCATTTT
-,-,TRBJ1-6,TRBV6-6,CASQRGSAYNSPLHF,TGTGCCAGCCAAAGGGGGTCCGCCTATAATTCACCCCTCCACTTT
-,TRBD2,TRBJ2-7,TRBV5-1,CASSWGGGSYEQYF,TGCGCCAGCAGCTGGGGGGGTGGCAGCTACGAGCAGTACTTC
-,-,TRBJ1-1,TRBV11-2,CASSLDQGIIEAFF,TGTGCCAGCAGCTTAGATCAGGGTATCATTGAAGCTTTCTTT
-,-,TRBJ1-3,TRBV5-5,CASSFQPQGFSGNTIYF,TGTGCCAGCAGCTTCCAACCTCAGGGATTCTCTGGAAACACCATATATTTT
-,TRBD1,TRBJ1-4,TRBV30,CAWSAGDRVGEKLFF,TGTGCCTGGAGTGCCGGGGACAGGGTCGGGGAAAAACTGTTTTTT
-,-,TRBJ1-3,TRBV14,CASSLQGRRGSVAGNTIYF,TGTGCCAGCAGCCTCCAGGGCCGCCGGGGGTCGGTCGCTGGAAACACCATATATTTT
-,-,TRBJ1-2,TRBV9,CASSAGDAYGYTF,TGTGCCAGCAGCGCAGGGGATGCTTATGGCTACACCTTC
few,TRBD1,TRBJ1-4,TRBV7-2,CASSYGQGATEKLFF,TGTGCCAGCAGCTACGGGCAGGGGGCAACTGAAAAACTGTTTTTT
-,-,TRBJ1-4,TRBV5-1,CASSFAGDNEKLFF,TGCGCCAGCAGCTTTGCGGGGGACAATGAAAAACTGTTTTTT
-,-,TRBJ1-1,TRBV7-2,CASSLVWGGNTEAFF,TGTGCCAGCAGCTTAGTATGGGGGGGGAACACTGAAGCTTTCTTT
-,-,TRBJ2-7,TRBV7-3,CASTQYEQYF,TGTGCCAGCACCCAATACGAGCAGTACTTC
-,-,TRBJ2-3,TRBV20-1,CSATDRMRADTQYF,TGCAGTGCTACTGACAGGATGAGGGCAGATACGCAGTATTTT
-,-,TRBJ1-6,TRBV2,CASGGQYNSPLHF,TGTGCCAGCGGCGGACAGTACAATTCACCCCTCCACTTT
-,-,TRBJ1-4,TRBV2,CASSAFSGAGVEKLFF,TGTGCCAGCAGTGCGTTTTCAGGGGCAGGGGTTGAAAAACTGTTTTTT
-,-,TRBJ1-2,TRBV28,CASSLGGRLMAGYTF,TGTGCCAGCAGTTTAGGTGGCAGGTTAATGGCTGGCTACACCTTC
-,-,TRBJ2-7,TRBV7-9,CASSISTGQNF,TGTGCCAGCAGCATCTCGACTGGACAGAACTTC
-,TRBD1,TRBJ1-1,TRBV6-5,CASSKQGSTEAFF,TGTGCCAGCAGTAAACAGGGGAGCACTGAAGCTTTCTTT
-,TRBD2,TRBJ2-3,TRBV29-1,CSVDGGGAIDTQYF,TGCAGCGTTGATGGCGGGGGGGCCATAGATACGCAGTATTTT
-,-,TRBJ1-1,TRBV6-5,CASTYDRRGTEAFF,TGTGCCAGCACTTACGACAGGCGAGGCACTGAAGCTTTCTTT
-,-,TRBJ2-3,TRBV6-2/TRBV6-3,CASSYSRSRSTDTQYF,TGTGCCAGCAGTTACTCGAGGTCACGAAGCACAGATACGCAGTATTTT
-,TRBD1,TRBJ1-2,TRBV19,CASTDRAYGYTF,TGTGCCAGTACGGACAGGGCCTATGGCTACACCTTC
few,-,TRBJ2-2,TRBV5-1,CASSLGAGLNTGELFF,TGCGCCAGCAGCTTGGGAGCAGGGCTGAACACCGGGGAGCTGTTTTTT
-,-,TRBJ1-1,TRBV5-1,CASSLSAGNTEAFF,TGCGCCAGCAGCTTGTCCGCGGGGAACACTGAAGCTTTCTTT
-,TRBD1,TRBJ1-2,TRBV6-4,CASRPGQGGTGYTF,TGTGCCAGCAGACCGGGACAGGGAGGTACTGGCTACACCTTC
-,TRBD1,TRBJ2-1,TRBV19,CASSLRTGLSYNEQFF,TGTGCCAGTAGTCTACGGACAGGACTCTCCTACAATGAGCAGTTCTTC
-,TRBD2,TRBJ2-1,TRBV19,CASSIVHLAGRNEQFF,TGTGCCAGTAGTATAGTCCATCTAGCGGGGAGGAATGAGCAGTTCTTC
once,-,TRBJ1-1,TRBV10-1,CASSEFDKGVKTEAFF,TGCGCCAGCAGTGAGTTTGATAAGGGAGTAAAGACTGAAGCTTTCTTT
-,-,TRBJ1-2,TRBV19,CASRGPGGDGYTF,TGTGCCAGCAGAGGCCCTGGCGGGGATGGCTACACCTTC